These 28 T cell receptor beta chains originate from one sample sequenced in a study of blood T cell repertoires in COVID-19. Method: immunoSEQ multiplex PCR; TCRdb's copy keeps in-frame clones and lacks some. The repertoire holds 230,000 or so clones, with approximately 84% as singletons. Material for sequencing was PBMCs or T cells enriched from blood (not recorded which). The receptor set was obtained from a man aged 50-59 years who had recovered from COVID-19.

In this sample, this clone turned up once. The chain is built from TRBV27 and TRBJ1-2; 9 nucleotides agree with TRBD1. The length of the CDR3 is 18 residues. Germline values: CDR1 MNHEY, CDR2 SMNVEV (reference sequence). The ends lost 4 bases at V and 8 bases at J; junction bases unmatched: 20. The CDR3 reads CASSSAFRDRAGRVGYTF. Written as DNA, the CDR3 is TGTGCCAGCAGTTCAGCCTTCAGGGACAGGGCGGGTCGTGTCGGCTACACCTTC.

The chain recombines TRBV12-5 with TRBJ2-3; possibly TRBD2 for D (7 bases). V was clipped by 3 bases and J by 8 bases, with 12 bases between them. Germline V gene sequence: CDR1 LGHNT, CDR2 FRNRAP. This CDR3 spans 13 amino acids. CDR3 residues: CASGFGGGGTQYF. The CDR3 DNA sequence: TGTGCTAGTGGTTTCGGCGGGGGCGGTACGCAGTATTTT. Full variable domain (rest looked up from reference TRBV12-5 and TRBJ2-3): DARVTQTPRHKVTEMGQEVTMRCQPILGHNTVFWYRQTMMQGLELLAYFRNRAPLDDSGMPKDRFSAEMPDATLATLKIQPSEPRDSAVYFCASGFGGGGTQYFGPGTRLTVL.

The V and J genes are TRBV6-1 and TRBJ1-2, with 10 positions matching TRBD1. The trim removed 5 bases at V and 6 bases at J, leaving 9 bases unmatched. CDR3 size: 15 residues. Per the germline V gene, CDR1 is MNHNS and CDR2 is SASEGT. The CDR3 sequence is CASSSRDRGTHGYTF. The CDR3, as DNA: TGTGCCAGCAGTTCGCGGGACAGGGGAACCCATGGCTACACCTTC.

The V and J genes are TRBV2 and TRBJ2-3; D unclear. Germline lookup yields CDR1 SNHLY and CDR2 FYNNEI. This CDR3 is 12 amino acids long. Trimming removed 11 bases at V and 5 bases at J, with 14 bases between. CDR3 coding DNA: TGTGCCGCGGCCGTCGCTCAAGATACGCAGTATTTT. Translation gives CAAAVAQDTQYF.

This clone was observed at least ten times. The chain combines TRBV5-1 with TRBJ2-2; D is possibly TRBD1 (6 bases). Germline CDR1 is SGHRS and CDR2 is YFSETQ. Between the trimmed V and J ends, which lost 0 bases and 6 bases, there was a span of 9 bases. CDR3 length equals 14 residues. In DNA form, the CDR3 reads TGCGCCAGCAGCTTGGCGGGACAATCCGGGGAGCTGTTTTTT. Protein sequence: CASSLAGQSGELFF. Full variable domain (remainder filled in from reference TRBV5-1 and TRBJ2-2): KAGVTQTPRYLIKTRGQQVTLSCSPISGHRSVSWYQQTPGQGLQFLFEYFSETQRNKGNFPGRFSGRQFSNSRSEMNVSTLELGDSALYLCASSLAGQSGELFFGEGSRLTVL.

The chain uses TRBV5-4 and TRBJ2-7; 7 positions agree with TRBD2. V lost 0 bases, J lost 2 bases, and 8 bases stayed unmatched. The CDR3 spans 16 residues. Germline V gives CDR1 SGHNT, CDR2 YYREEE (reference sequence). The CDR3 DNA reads TGTGCCAGCAGCTTGGAAGGAGGCGGACTAGCCTACGAGCAGTACTTC. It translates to CASSLEGGGLAYEQYF. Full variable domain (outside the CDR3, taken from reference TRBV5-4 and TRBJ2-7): ETGVTQSPTHLIKTRGQQVTLRCSSQSGHNTVSWYQQALGQGPQFIFQYYREEENGRGNFPPRFSGLQFPNYSSELNVNALELDDSALYLCASSLEGGGLAYEQYFGPGTRLTVT.

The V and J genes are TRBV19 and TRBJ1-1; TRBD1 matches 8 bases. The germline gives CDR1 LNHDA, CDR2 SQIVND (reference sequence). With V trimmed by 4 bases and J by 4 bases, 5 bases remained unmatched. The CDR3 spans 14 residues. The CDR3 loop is CASSTTTGGTEAFF. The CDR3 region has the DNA TGTGCCAGTAGTACCACTACAGGGGGCACTGAAGCTTTCTTT.

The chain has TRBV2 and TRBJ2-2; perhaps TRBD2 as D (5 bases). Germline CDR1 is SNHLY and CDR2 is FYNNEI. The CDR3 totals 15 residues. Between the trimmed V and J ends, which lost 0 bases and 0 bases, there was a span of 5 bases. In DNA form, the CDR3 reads TGTGCCAGCAGTGAAGCCGGGGCGAACACCGGGGAGCTGTTTTTT. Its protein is CASSEAGANTGELFF.

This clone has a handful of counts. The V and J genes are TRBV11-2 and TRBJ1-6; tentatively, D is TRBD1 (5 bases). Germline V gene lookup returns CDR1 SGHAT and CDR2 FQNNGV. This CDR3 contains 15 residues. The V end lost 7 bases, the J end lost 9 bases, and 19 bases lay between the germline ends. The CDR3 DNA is TGTGCCAGCAACCCGGAGGAGGGGAGATTTTCACCCCTCCACTTT. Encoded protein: CASNPEEGRFSPLHF.

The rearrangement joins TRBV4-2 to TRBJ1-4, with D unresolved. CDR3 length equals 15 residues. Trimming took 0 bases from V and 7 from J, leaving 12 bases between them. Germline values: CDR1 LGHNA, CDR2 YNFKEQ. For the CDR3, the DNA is TGTGCCAGCAGCCAAGATAATATAGTAATTGAAAAACTGTTTTTT. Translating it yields CASSQDNIVIEKLFF.

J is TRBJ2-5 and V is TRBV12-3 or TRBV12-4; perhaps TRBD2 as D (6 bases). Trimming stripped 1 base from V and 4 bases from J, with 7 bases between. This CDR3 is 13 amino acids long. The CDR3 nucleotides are TGTGCCAGCAGTTTAGACGGGGGAGAGACCCAGTACTTC. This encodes CASSLDGGETQYF.

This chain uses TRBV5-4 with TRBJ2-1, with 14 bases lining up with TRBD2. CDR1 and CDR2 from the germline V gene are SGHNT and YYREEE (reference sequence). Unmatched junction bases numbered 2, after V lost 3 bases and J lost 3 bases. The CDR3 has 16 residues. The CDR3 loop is CASSWTSGGFYNEQFF. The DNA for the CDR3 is TGTGCCAGCAGCTGGACTAGCGGGGGGTTCTACAATGAGCAGTTCTTC.

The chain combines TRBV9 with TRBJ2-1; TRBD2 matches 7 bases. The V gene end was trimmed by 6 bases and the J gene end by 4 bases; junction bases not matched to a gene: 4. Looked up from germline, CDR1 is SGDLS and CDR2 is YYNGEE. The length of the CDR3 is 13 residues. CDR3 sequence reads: CASTREGYNEQFF. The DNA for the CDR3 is TGTGCCAGCACCAGGGAGGGGTACAATGAGCAGTTCTTC.

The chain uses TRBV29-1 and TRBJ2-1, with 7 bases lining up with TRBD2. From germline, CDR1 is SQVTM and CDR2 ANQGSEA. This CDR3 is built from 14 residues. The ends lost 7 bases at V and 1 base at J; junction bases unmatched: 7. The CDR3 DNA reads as TGCAGCGGAAGGGGCGGGAGTTCCTACAATGAGCAGTTCTTC. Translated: CSGRGGSSYNEQFF.

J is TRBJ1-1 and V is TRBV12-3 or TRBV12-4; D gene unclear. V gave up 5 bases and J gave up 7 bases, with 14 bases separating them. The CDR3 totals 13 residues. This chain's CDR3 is CASSPQRRGEAFF. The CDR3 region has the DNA TGTGCCAGCAGTCCACAACGACGGGGTGAAGCTTTCTTT.

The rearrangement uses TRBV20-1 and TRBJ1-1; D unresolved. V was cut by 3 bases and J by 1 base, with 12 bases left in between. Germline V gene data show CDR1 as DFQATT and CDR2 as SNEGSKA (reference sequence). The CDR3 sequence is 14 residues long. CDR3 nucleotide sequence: TGCAGTGCTAGTTTGAGTGTCGGGAACACTGAAGCTTTCTTT. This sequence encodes CSASLSVGNTEAFF.

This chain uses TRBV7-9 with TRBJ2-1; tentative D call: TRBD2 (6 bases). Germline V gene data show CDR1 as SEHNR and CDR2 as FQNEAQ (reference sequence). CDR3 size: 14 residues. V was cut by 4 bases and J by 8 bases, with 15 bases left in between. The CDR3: CASSSHFSGDEQFF. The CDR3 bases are TGTGCCAGCAGCTCCCATTTTTCGGGGGATGAGCAGTTCTTC.

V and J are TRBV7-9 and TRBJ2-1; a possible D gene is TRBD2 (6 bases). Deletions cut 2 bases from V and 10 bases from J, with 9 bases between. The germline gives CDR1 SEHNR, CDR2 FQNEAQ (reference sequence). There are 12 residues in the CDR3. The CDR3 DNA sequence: TGTGCCAGCAGCTTACTTGCGGGGGAGCAGTTCTTC. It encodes CASSLLAGEQFF.

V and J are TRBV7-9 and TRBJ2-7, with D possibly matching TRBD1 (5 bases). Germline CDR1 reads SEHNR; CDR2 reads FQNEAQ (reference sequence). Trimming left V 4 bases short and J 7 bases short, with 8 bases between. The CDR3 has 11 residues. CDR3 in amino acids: CASSSRTEQYF. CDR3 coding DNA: TGTGCCAGCAGCTCTAGGACAGAGCAGTACTTC. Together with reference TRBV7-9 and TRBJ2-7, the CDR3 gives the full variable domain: DTGVSQNPRHKITKRGQNVTFRCDPISEHNRLYWYRQTLGQGPEFLTYFQNEAQLEKSRLLSDRFSAERPKGSFSTLEIQRTEQGDSAMYLCASSSRTEQYFGPGTRLTVT.

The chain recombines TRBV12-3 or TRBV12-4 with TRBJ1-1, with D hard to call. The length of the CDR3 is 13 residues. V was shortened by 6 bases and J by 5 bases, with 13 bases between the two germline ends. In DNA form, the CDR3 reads TGTGCCAGCAGGAGGTCCAGCGGGACTGAAGCTTTCTTT. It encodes CASRRSSGTEAFF.

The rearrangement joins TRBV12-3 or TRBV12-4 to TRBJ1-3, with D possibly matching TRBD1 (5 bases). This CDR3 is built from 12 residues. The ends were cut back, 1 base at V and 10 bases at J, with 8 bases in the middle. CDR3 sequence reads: CASSLEGVTIYF. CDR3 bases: TGTGCCAGCAGTTTAGAAGGGGTAACCATATATTTT.

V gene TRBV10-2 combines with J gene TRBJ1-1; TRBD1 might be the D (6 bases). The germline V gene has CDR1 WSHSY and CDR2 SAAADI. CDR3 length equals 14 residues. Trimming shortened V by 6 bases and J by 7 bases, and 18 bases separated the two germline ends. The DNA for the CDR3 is TGCGCCAGCAGGGTCAGAGAGAGGACAGTTGAAGCTTTCTTT. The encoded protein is CASRVRERTVEAFF.

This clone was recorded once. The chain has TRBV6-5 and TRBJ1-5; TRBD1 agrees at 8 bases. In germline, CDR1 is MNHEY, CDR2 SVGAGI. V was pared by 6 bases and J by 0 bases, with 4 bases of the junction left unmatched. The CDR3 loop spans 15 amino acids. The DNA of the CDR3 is TGTGCCAGCAGACAGGGGGGGGTTAGCAATCAGCCCCAGCATTTT. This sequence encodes CASRQGGVSNQPQHF.

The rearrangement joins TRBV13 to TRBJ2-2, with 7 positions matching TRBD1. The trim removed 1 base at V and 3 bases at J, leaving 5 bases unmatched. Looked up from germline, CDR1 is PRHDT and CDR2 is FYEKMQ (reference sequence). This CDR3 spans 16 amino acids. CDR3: CASSLVRQGDTGELFF. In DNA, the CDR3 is TGTGCCAGCAGCTTAGTGAGACAGGGAGACACCGGGGAGCTGTTTTTT.

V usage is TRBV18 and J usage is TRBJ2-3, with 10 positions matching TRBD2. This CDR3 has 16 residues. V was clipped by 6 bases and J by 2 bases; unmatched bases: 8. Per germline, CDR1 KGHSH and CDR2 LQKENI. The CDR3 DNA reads TGTGCCAGCTCCCCGACAGCGGGAGGGTTCACAGATACGCAGTATTTT. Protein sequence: CASSPTAGGFTDTQYF.

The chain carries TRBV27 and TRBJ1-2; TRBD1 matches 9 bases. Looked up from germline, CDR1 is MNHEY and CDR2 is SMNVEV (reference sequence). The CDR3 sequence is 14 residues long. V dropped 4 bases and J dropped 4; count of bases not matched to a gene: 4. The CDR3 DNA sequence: TGTGCCAGCAGTTCCTTGACAGGGGGCTATGGCTACACCTTC. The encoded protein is CASSSLTGGYGYTF.

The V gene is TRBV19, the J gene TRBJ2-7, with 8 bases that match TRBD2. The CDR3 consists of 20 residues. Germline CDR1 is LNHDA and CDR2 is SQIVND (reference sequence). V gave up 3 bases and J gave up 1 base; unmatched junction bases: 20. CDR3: CASSIPSGRFIVGWSYEQYF. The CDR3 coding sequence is TGTGCCAGTAGTATCCCGAGCGGGAGATTCATCGTAGGTTGGTCCTACGAGCAGTACTTC.

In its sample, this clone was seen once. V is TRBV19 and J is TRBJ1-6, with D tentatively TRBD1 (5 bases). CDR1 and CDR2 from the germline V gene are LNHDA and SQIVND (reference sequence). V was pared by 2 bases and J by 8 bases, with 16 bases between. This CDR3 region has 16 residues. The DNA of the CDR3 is TGTGCCAGTAGTATAATGGGGCAACTGGATGATTCACCCCTCCACTTT. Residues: CASSIMGQLDDSPLHF.